Presented here are 23 T cell receptor beta chains from one specimen sequenced in a study of T cell clonality in common variable immunodeficiency. Using immunoSEQ multiplex PCR, the repertoire was profiled, and TCRdb retains in-frame clones only, with some absent. Observed in the sample are 25,000 to 30,000 clones, none of them singletons. Points from the study as a whole: Reportedly, TCR beta sequences from common variable immunodeficiency showed fewer deletions and N-nucleotide insertions.

No antigens are known for them. The specimen sequenced was peripheral blood mononuclear cells. Every receptor here comes from a human donor with common variable immunodeficiency.

At least ten counts were recorded for this clone. The read comes to an end 3 residues before the CDR3 does, leaving the germline J gene to fill in the end. This chain connects TRBV2 to TRBJ1-5; D perhaps matches TRBD1 (6 bases). The CDR3 consists of 14 residues. Looked up from germline, CDR1 is SNHLY and CDR2 is FYNNEI. The germline V and J ends were trimmed by 6 bases and 4 bases, with 13 bases remaining between them. The sequenced part of the CDR3 DNA is TGTGCCAGCAGAGAGGACAGACCTAATCAGCCC. Residues: CASREDRPNQP. The full CDR3 sequence reads CASREDRPNQPQHF.

This clone was counted at least ten times. The CDR3 end lies 3 residues beyond the end of the read and is filled in from the germline J gene. This chain connects TRBV5-1 to TRBJ2-3; D remains unclear. V was cut by 0 bases and J by 2 bases, with 16 bases left in between. Germline loops: CDR1 SGHRS, CDR2 YFSETQ. CDR3 length: 17 residues. CDR3 DNA, as far as it was read: TGCGCCAGCAGCTTGGGTTTATTGCTGCGATCCACAGATACG. This translates into CASSLGLLLRSTDT. The entire CDR3 protein is CASSLGLLLRSTDTQYF.

This clone was seen many times. The CDR3 extends 3 residues past the end of the read, so its final part is completed from the germline J gene. J is TRBJ2-1 and V is TRBV2; 12 nucleotides line up with TRBD2. Losses at the gene ends were 5 bases for V and 4 bases for J; bases not matched to a gene: 3. CDR1 is SNHLY, CDR2 FYNNEI, per germline. The CDR3 is made up of 15 amino acids. The CDR3 DNA, read in part, is TGTGCCAGCAGTTCGGGGACTAGCGGGTACAATGAG. Its protein product is CASSSGTSGYNE. The CDR3 as a whole reads CASSSGTSGYNEQFF.

This clone came up a few times. The read terminates 3 residues before the CDR3 end, so the remaining end is supplied by the germline J gene. This chain connects TRBV2 to TRBJ2-1, with D unresolved. The V and J ends lost 2 bases and 0 bases respectively, with 8 bases between them. The CDR3 runs to 15 residues. CDR1 is SNHLY and CDR2 is FYNNEI in the germline V gene. Partial CDR3 DNA: TGTGCCAGCAGTGAACAAGGGTCCTCCTACAATGAG. This sequence encodes CASSEQGSSYNE. The entire CDR3 protein is CASSEQGSSYNEQFF.

Turning to this clone: With the read ending 3 residues before the CDR3 end, the germline J gene is used to fill in that end. This sequence joins TRBV7-8 and TRBJ2-1, with 9 nucleotides matching TRBD1. The length of the CDR3 is 16 residues. After removal of 5 bases from V and 5 bases from J, the junction contained 10 bases not matched to a gene. Looked up from germline, CDR1 is SGHVS and CDR2 is FQNEAQ. CDR3 amino acids: CASSIRQGVFDNEQFF. The CDR3 bases that were read are TGTGCCAGCAGCATAAGACAGGGGGTATTTGACAATGAG.

This clone was counted between two and nine times. Coverage ceases 3 residues before the CDR3 finishes, and the germline J gene fills in the end. This sequence joins TRBV20-1 and TRBJ1-2, with TRBD1 identical over 7 bases. J gave up 0 bases and V 1 base, and 8 bases lay outside the gene matches. This CDR3 region has 16 residues. Germline-derived CDR1 and CDR2 are DFQATT and SNEGSKA (reference sequence). The CDR3 sequence is CSARGGAGQTNYGYTF. CDR3 DNA (partial): TGCAGTGCTAGAGGTGGAGCGGGACAGACTAACTATGGC.

This clone has ten or more counts. The read halts 3 residues ahead of the CDR3 end, with the missing end drawn from the germline J gene. The identical CDR3 is also encoded by other nucleotide sequences in the sample. The genes are TRBV7-3 and TRBJ2-3; 7 nucleotides match TRBD2. The CDR3 totals 13 residues. CDR1 SGHTA and CDR2 FQGTGA come from the germline V gene. The part of the CDR3 DNA that was read is TGTGCCAGCAGCTTAAGCGGGGGTGGATCG. As protein: CASSLSGGGS. The full CDR3 protein is CASSLSGGGSQYF.

In its sample, this clone was seen a few times. The sequence runs out 3 residues before the end of the CDR3; the remainder is reconstructed from the germline J gene. The chain carries TRBV10-3 and TRBJ2-1, with 8 bases matching TRBD2. Germline CDR1 is ENHRY and CDR2 is SYGVKD. V lost 3 bases to trimming and J lost 0 bases; unmatched junction nucleotides: 1. This CDR3 spans 15 amino acids. The DNA read from the CDR3 is TGTGCCATCAGTGAAAGCGGGGGCTCCTACAATGAG. Amino acids: CAISESGGSYNE. The full CDR3 protein is CAISESGGSYNEQFF.

This clone has ten or more counts. The read halts 3 residues ahead of the CDR3 end, with the missing end drawn from the germline J gene. The chain uses TRBV2 and TRBJ2-3; 9 bases match TRBD2. Germline V lookup: CDR1 SNHLY, CDR2 FYNNEI. Losses at the gene ends were 6 bases for V and 1 base for J; bases not matched to a gene: 2. CDR3 length equals 14 residues. The part of the CDR3 DNA that was read is TGTGCCAGCAGGACTAGCGGTCGCACAGATACG. Translating gives CASRTSGRTDT. The entire CDR3 protein reads CASRTSGRTDTQYF.

About this clone: The read gets to within 3 residues of the CDR3 end, and the germline J gene fills in the rest. J is TRBJ1-2 and V is TRBV2; TRBD1 matches at 9 bases. CDR3 length equals 14 residues. The V and J ends lost 2 bases and 7 bases, in that order; junction bases with no gene match: 5. Germline CDR1 SNHLY, CDR2 FYNNEI. CDR3 sequence: CASSETGTGSGYTF. The part of the CDR3 DNA that was read is TGTGCCAGCAGTGAAACCGGGACAGGGTCTGGC.

Comment on this clone: The CDR3 is cut off 3 residues early in the read; its end comes from the germline J gene. The V gene is TRBV19, the J gene TRBJ1-1; D possibly corresponds to TRBD1 (5 bases). The CDR3 length is 14 residues. In germline, CDR1 is LNHDA, CDR2 SQIVND (reference sequence). Trimming took 4 bases from V and 5 from J, leaving 14 bases between them. The CDR3 bases that were read are TGTGCCAGTAGTACCAGACAGCTAGGGACTGAA. Its translation is CASSTRQLGTE. The CDR3 in full is CASSTRQLGTEAFF.

This clone came up a few times. The read ends 3 residues shy of where the CDR3 ends; the end is completed using the germline J gene. The chain joins TRBV5-1 to TRBJ2-3, with 14 bases aligning to TRBD2. The V segment lost 4 bases and the J segment 5 bases; nucleotides outside the gene matches: 9. This CDR3 region has 17 residues. The germline CDR1 and CDR2 sequences are SGHRS and YFSETQ. CDR3 DNA, as far as it was read: TGCGCCAGCAGCGCCGCCGGGACTAGCGGGAGAGTAGATACG. Its protein product is CASSAAGTSGRVDT. The CDR3 reads in full as CASSAAGTSGRVDTQYF.

Regarding this clone: The CDR3 goes on 3 residues after the read ends, and that part is filled in from the germline J gene. This rearrangement joins TRBV30 to TRBJ2-5; D possibly corresponds to TRBD1 (6 bases). This CDR3 contains 13 residues. Trimming pared 3 bases from V and 4 bases from J, leaving 12 bases between. The germline V gene encodes CDR1 GTSNPN and CDR2 SVGIG (reference sequence). This chain's CDR3 is CAWRLWGRETQYF. CDR3 DNA, as far as it was read: TGTGCCTGGAGACTTTGGGGGCGAGAGACC. The whole variable domain, filled in from reference TRBV30 and TRBJ2-5, reads SQTIHQWPATLVQPVGSPLSLECTVEGTSNPNLYWYRQAAGRGLQLLFYSVGIGQISSEVPQNLSASRPQDRQFILSSKKLLLSDSGFYLCAWRLWGRETQYFGPGTRLLVL.

This clone showed up many times. The CDR3 is cut off 3 residues early in the read; its end comes from the germline J gene. V and J are TRBV18 and TRBJ1-1; maybe TRBD1 (6 bases). V lost 3 bases, J lost 1 base, and 15 bases lay in between. The germline gives CDR1 KGHSH, CDR2 LQKENI. The CDR3 covers 16 residues. The DNA read from the CDR3 is TGTGCCAGCTCACCCCGGTACCCGACAGGGAACACTGAA. Protein product: CASSPRYPTGNTE. Given in full, the CDR3 is CASSPRYPTGNTEAFF. Together with reference TRBV18 and TRBJ1-1, the CDR3 gives the full variable domain: NAGVMQNPRHLVRRRGQEARLRCSPMKGHSHVYWYRQLPEEGLKFMVYLQKENIIDESGMPKERFSAEFPKEGPSILRIQQVVRGDSAAYFCASSPRYPTGNTEAFFGQGTRLTVV.

There are a few counts of this clone. From the germline J gene comes the end of the CDR3, since the read stops 3 residues before it. This sequence joins TRBV2 and TRBJ1-4, with 9 bases aligning to TRBD1. V trimming: 5 bases; J trimming: 6 bases; junction bases outside the gene matches: 1. The V gene's germline CDR1 is SNHLY and CDR2 FYNNEI. This CDR3 is built from 13 residues. CDR3 region: CASSRDRDEKLFF. CDR3 DNA (partial): TGTGCCAGCAGTAGGGACAGGGATGAAAAA.

This clone was counted between two and nine times. The read finishes 3 residues shy of the CDR3 end, and the germline J gene is used to complete it. This chain uses TRBV7-8 with TRBJ2-1; 9 nucleotides line up with TRBD1. The CDR3 contains 15 residues. The germline V gene has CDR1 SGHVS and CDR2 FQNEAQ. With 5 bases clipped from V and 7 bases from J, the junction kept 9 bases outside the gene matches. Incomplete CDR3 DNA: TGTGCCAGCAGCAGAGGACAGGGGATCTTGAATGAG. Its protein is CASSRGQGILNE. The entire CDR3 protein is CASSRGQGILNEQFF.

The CDR3 protein is CAWSSVGGQGPNNSPLHF. CDR3 DNA, as far as it was read: TGTGCCTGGAGTTCTGTGGGTGGGCAGGGGCCAAATAATTCACCC. The J gene is TRBJ1-6, the V gene TRBV30, with D perhaps TRBD1 (6 bases). Coverage ceases 3 residues before the CDR3 finishes, and the germline J gene fills in the end. The V end was cut by 2 bases, the J end by 5 bases, with 22 bases between. The CDR3 has 18 residues. Germline loops: CDR1 GTSNPN, CDR2 SVGIG (reference sequence).

Concerning this clone itself: Read coverage stops 3 residues before the CDR3 terminus; the germline J gene supplies the remainder. The rearrangement links TRBV19 to TRBJ2-1; D might be TRBD1 (5 bases). Germline lookup yields CDR1 LNHDA and CDR2 SQIVND (reference sequence). This CDR3 spans 14 amino acids. Trimming stripped 5 bases from V and 3 bases from J, with 11 bases between. The sequenced part of the CDR3 DNA is TGTGCCAGTAGTTTCCGTGACAGCTACAATGAG. Amino acid sequence: CASSFRDSYNE. In full, the CDR3 reads CASSFRDSYNEQFF. Full variable domain (rest looked up from reference TRBV19 and TRBJ2-1): DGGITQSPKYLFRKEGQNVTLSCEQNLNHDAMYWYRQDPGQGLRLIYYSQIVNDFQKGDIAEGYSVSREKKESFPLTVTSAQKNPTAFYLCASSFRDSYNEQFFGPGTRLTVL.

By frequency in the sample, this clone is medium-sized. The CDR3 end is not reached by the read, which stops 3 residues before it; the germline J gene fills it in. The chain employs TRBV28 and TRBJ2-2; the match to TRBD2 covers 12 bases. CDR1 and CDR2 (germline): MDHEN, SYDVKM. The junction had 10 bases not matched to a gene; V was cut back by 5 bases and J by 3 bases. The length of the CDR3 is 18 residues. Incomplete CDR3 DNA: TGTGCCAGCAGTGGACTAGCGGGACTACTTCGATACACCGGGGAG. Encoded protein: CASSGLAGLLRYTGE. The full CDR3 is CASSGLAGLLRYTGELFF.

In its sample, this clone was seen a few times. With the read ending 3 residues before the CDR3 end, the germline J gene is used to fill in that end. V usage is TRBV30 and J usage is TRBJ1-4, with 8 bases aligning to TRBD1. Germline-derived CDR1 and CDR2 are GTSNPN and SVGIG (reference sequence). The CDR3 spans 13 residues. V gave up 2 bases and J gave up 8 bases; unmatched junction bases: 4. The sequenced CDR3 bases are TGTGCCTGGAGTAGACAGGGGAAGGAAAAA. Its protein is CAWSRQGKEK. The whole CDR3 sequence is CAWSRQGKEKLFF.

As concerns this clone: The sequenced fragment ends 3 residues before the CDR3 boundary, so the rest is inferred from the germline J gene. The rearrangement uses TRBV30 and TRBJ1-1; D remains ambiguous. Trimming left V 0 bases short and J 6 bases short, with 5 bases between. Germline-derived CDR1 and CDR2 are GTSNPN and SVGIG (reference sequence). This CDR3 spans 11 amino acids. The part of the CDR3 DNA that was read is TGTGCCTGGAGTGTAGGTCCTGAA. This gives the protein CAWSVGPE. The complete CDR3 protein is CAWSVGPEAFF.

This clone was seen more than once but under ten times. The read stops 3 residues short of the end of the CDR3; the missing end is completed from the germline J gene. This chain links TRBV19 with TRBJ2-1, with a possible D match to TRBD1 (6 bases). CDR1 LNHDA and CDR2 SQIVND come from the germline V gene (reference sequence). The CDR3 runs to 13 residues. Between the trimmed V and J ends, which lost 4 bases and 5 bases, there was a span of 9 bases. The sequenced part of the CDR3 DNA is TGTGCCAGTAGTACGAACAGGGACAATGAG. Its translation is CASSTNRDNE. The whole CDR3 protein is CASSTNRDNEQFF.

A note on this clone: The read gets to within 3 residues of the CDR3 end, and the germline J gene fills in the rest. This chain connects TRBV19 to TRBJ2-7, with 8 bases that match TRBD1. CDR3 size: 15 residues. Germline CDR1 is LNHDA and CDR2 is SQIVND (reference sequence). V shed 6 bases, J shed 5 bases, and the junction held 12 bases outside the gene matches. This CDR3 reads CASSRTRTGRNEQYF. The covered CDR3 bases are TGTGCCAGTAGCCGCACGAGGACAGGGAGGAACGAG.